Sequencing of this TCR beta chain was carried out in a study of CD8 T cells in ankylosing spondylitis. General study results and limits: Significant enrichment of disease-linked clones was reportedly seen in matched ankylosing spondylitis synovial fluid. Peripheral blood samples showed relatively rare disease-linked clones, and these clones were CD8+. The study identified a TCR beta motif of fewer than 10 highly homologous variants that appeared characteristic of ankylosing spondylitis blood. In the blood and synovial fluid of reactive arthritis, some motif variants had been previously reported.

As for this clonotype: The antigen remains undetermined.

This CDR3 spans 15 amino acids. Using quantitative 5'-RACE with molecular barcodes, the authors made TCR beta libraries. TCRdb re-analysed the 5' RACE reads in MiXCR, keeping a single row per CDR3 protein. The repertoire holds 700,000 or so distinct CDR3 sequences, roughly 19% seen once, with under 20% in the top ten. This clonotype originated in a male donor with ankylosing spondylitis. The chain carries TRBV21-1 and TRBJ1-5. TRBV21-1 is described as a pseudogene. Sequenced material: blood, either unsorted or a sorted T cell fraction (not recorded which). The CDR3 loop is CASSKRGTRNQPQHF. CDR3 DNA sequence: TGTGCCAGCAGCAAACGGGGCACTCGCAATCAGCCCCAGCATTTT.